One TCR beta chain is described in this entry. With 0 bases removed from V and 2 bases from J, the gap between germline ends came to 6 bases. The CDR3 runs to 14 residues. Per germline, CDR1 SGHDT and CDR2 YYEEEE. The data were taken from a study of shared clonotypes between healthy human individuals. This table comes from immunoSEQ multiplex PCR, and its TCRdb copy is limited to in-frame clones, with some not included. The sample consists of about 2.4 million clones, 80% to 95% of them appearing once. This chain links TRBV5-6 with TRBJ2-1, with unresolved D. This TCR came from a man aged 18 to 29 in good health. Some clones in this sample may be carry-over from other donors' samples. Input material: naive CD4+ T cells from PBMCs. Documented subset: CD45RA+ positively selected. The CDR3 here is CASSLGIPYNEQFF. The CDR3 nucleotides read TGTGCCAGCAGCTTGGGCATCCCCTACAATGAGCAGTTCTTC.